This TCR beta chain was documented in a study of T cell responses to AZD1222 COVID-19 vaccine. The study's findings and limits: Per reports, nearly half of all spike-specific TCRs target regions that are unmutated in variants. The sample set comprised mostly white British donors with more females, and clonal diversity was possibly underestimated. Across spike, vaccine-associated CD4 TCRs were found, dominant at 160-218 and 743-854. Breadth and depth of Spike-specific TCRs rose after two AZD1222 doses.

As to this clone: The target antigen is unknown.

Profiled with immunoSEQ multiplex PCR; TCRdb holds only in-frame clones, not every one. The table records roughly 200,000 clones, approximately 90% of them present only once. Trimming removed 3 bases from V and 7 bases from J; junction bases left unmatched: 6. Germline CDR1 is MDHEN and CDR2 is SYDVKM. The CDR3 length is 14 residues. The receptor's source is an adult who received the AZD1222 COVID-19 vaccine. The chain uses TRBV28 and TRBJ1-2; 9 nucleotides agree with TRBD1. Material: peripheral blood, obtained 28 days after the second AZD1222 dose. DNA for the CDR3: TGTGCCAGCAGTTTTCAACAGGGGGCGGTTGGCTACACCTTC. Translating it yields CASSFQQGAVGYTF.